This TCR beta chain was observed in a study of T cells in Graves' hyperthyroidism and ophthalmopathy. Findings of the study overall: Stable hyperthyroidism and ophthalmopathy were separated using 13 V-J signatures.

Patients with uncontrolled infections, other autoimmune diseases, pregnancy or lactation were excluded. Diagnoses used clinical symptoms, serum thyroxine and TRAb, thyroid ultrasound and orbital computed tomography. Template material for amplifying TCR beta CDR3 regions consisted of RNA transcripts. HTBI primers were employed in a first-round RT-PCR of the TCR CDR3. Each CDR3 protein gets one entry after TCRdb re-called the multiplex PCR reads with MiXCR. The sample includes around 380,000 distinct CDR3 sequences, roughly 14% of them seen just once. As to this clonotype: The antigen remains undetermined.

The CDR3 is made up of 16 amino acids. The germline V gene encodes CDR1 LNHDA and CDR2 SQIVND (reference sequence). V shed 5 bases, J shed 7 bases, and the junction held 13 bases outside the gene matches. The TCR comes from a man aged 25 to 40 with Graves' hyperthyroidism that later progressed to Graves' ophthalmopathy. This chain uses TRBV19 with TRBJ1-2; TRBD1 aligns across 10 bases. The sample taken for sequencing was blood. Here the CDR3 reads CASSLQETGGGSGYTF. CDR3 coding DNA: TGTGCCAGTAGTCTCCAAGAGACAGGGGGCGGGAGTGGCTACACCTTC.